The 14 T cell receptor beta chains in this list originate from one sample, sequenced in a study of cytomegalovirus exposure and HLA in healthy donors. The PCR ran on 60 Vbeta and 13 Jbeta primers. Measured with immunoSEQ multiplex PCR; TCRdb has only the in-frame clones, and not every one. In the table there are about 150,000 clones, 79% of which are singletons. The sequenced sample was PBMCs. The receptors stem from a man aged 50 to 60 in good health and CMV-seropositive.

CDR3 amino acids: CASSLGQGKVNTEAFF. CDR3 nucleotide sequence: TGCGCCAGCAGCTTGGGACAGGGTAAGGTGAACACTGAAGCTTTCTTT. The chain joins TRBV5-1 to TRBJ1-1; TRBD1 matches 7 bases. The CDR3 spans 16 residues. Trimming cost V 0 bases and J 0 bases; bases outside gene matches: 5. Germline V CDR1 and CDR2: SGHRS, YFSETQ.

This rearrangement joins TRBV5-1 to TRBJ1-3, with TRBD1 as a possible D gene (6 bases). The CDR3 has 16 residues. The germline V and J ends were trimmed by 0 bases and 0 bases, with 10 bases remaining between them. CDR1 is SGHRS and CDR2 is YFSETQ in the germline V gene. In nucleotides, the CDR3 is TGCGCCAGCAGCTTGGGGGACATCGGCTCTGGAAACACCATATATTTT. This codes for CASSLGDIGSGNTIYF.

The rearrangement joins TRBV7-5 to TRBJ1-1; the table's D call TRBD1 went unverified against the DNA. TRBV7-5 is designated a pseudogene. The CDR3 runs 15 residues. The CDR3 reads CARSLVGRGRDEAFF. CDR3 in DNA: TGTGCCAGAAGCTTAGTGGGCAGGGGGCGCGATGAAGCTTTCTTT.

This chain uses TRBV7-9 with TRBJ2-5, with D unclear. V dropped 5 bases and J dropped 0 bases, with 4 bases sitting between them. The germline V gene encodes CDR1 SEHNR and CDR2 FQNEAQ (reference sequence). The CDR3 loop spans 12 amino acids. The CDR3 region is CASSRDQETQYF. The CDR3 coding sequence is TGTGCCAGCAGCCGAGACCAAGAGACCCAGTACTTC.

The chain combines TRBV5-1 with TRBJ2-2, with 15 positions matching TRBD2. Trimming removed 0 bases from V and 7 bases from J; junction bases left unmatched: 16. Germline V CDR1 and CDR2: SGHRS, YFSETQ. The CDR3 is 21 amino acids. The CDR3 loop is CASSLDRKKGTSGRLVGELFF. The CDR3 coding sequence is TGCGCCAGCAGCTTGGATCGGAAAAAAGGGACTAGCGGGAGGTTGGTCGGGGAGCTGTTTTTT.

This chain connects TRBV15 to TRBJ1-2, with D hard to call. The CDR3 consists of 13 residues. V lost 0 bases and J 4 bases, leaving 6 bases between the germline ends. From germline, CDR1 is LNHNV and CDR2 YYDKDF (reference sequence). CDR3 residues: CATSRDSVYGYTF. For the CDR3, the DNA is TGTGCCACCAGCAGAGATTCCGTCTATGGCTACACCTTC.

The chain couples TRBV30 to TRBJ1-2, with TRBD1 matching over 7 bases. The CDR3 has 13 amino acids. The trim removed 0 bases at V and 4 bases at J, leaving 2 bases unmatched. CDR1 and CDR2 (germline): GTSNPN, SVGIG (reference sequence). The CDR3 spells CAWSVQGIYGYTF. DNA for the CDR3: TGTGCCTGGAGTGTACAGGGGATCTATGGCTACACCTTC.

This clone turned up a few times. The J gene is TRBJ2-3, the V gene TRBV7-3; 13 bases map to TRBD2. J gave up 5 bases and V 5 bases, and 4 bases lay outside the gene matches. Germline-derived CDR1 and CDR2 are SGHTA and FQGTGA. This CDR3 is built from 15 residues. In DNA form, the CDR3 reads TGTGCCAGCAGCCGGACTAGCGGGAGAATAGATACGCAGTATTTT. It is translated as CASSRTSGRIDTQYF.

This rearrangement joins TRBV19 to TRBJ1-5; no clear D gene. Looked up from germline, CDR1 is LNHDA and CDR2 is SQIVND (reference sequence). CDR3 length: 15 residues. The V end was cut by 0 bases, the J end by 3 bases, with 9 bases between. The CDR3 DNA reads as TGTGCCAGTAGTATAGACTTGGAGACCAATCAGCCCCAGCATTTT. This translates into CASSIDLETNQPQHF. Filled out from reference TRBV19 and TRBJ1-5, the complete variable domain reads DGGITQSPKYLFRKEGQNVTLSCEQNLNHDAMYWYRQDPGQGLRLIYYSQIVNDFQKGDIAEGYSVSREKKESFPLTVTSAQKNPTAFYLCASSIDLETNQPQHFGDGTRLSIL.

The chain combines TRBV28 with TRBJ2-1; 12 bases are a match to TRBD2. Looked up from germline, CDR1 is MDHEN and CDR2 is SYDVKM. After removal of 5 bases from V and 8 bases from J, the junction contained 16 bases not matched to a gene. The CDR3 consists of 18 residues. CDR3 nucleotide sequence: TGTGCCAGCAGTCCCAATCTAGCGGGAGGGCCAGGAAACGATGAGCAGTTCTTC. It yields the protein CASSPNLAGGPGNDEQFF.

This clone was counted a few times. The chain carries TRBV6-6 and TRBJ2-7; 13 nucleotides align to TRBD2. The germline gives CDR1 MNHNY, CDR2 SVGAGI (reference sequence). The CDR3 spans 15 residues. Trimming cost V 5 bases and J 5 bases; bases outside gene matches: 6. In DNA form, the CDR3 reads TGTGCCAGCAGTCCGACTAGCGGGAGGATGGACGAGCAGTACTTC. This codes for CASSPTSGRMDEQYF.

The CDR3, as DNA: TGTGCCAGTAGTAGTAGGACAGCGGGGGTCTACGAGCAGTACTTC. It encodes CASSSRTAGVYEQYF. This chain joins TRBV19 and TRBJ2-7, with 8 bases identical to TRBD2. The junction had 8 bases not matched to a gene; V was cut back by 4 bases and J by 3 bases. The V gene's germline CDR1 is LNHDA and CDR2 SQIVND (reference sequence). This CDR3 has 15 amino acids.

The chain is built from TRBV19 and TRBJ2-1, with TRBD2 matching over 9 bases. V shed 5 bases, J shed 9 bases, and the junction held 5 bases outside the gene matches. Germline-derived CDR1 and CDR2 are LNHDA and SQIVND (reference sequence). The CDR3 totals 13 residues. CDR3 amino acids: CASSAGLAGEQFF. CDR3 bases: TGTGCCAGTAGTGCGGGACTAGCCGGTGAGCAGTTCTTC.

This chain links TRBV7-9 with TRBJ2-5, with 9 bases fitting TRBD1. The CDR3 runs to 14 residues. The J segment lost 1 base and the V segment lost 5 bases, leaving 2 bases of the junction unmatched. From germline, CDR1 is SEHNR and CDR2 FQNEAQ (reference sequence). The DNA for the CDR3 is TGTGCCAGCAGCATACAGGGGGCCCAAGAGACCCAGTACTTC. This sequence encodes CASSIQGAQETQYF.